The 21 T cell receptor beta chains presented below share a single source sample, sequenced in a study of T cell changes during pregnancy in multiple sclerosis. Sequenced by immunoSEQ multiplex PCR; TCRdb stores in-frame clones only, minus some. The repertoire includes about 70,000 clones, about 93% of them detected once, and about 0.31% sits in the top ten. Material: CD4+ T cells from peripheral blood mononuclear cells, obtained after pregnancy. The receptors stem from a female donor with multiple sclerosis, enrolled in a pregnancy study.

This chain joins TRBV5-5 and TRBJ2-3, with TRBD2 matching 14 bases. Trimming took 4 bases from V and 6 from J; bases not matched to a gene: 7. In germline, CDR1 is SGHKS, CDR2 YYEKEE (reference sequence). The CDR3 has 16 residues. The CDR3 loop is CASSPGLAGGLDTQYF. CDR3 coding DNA: TGTGCCAGCAGCCCAGGACTAGCGGGGGGTTTGGATACGCAGTATTTT.

The V gene is TRBV28, the J gene TRBJ2-4; tentatively, D is TRBD2 (6 bases). V shed 6 bases and J shed 0 bases, with 12 bases lying between them. Germline CDR1 MDHEN, CDR2 SYDVKM. The CDR3 is 15 amino acids. This CDR3 is CASRRGIVAKNIQYF. DNA for the CDR3: TGTGCCAGCAGACGGGGGATCGTAGCCAAAAACATTCAGTACTTC. Full variable domain (missing parts from reference TRBV28 and TRBJ2-4): DVKVTQSSRYLVKRTGEKVFLECVQDMDHENMFWYRQDPGLGLRLIYFSYDVKMKEKGDIPEGYSVSREKKERFSLILESASTNQTSMYLCASRRGIVAKNIQYFGAGTRLSVL.

V gene TRBV5-1 combines with J gene TRBJ2-2, with a possible D match to TRBD2 (6 bases). Deletions cut 4 bases from V and 3 bases from J, with 10 bases between. Looked up from germline, CDR1 is SGHRS and CDR2 is YFSETQ. The CDR3 extends over 14 amino acids. As DNA, the CDR3 is TGCGCCAGCAGCAGGGACTCGGACACCGGGGAGCTGTTTTTT. Its protein is CASSRDSDTGELFF.

The CDR3 reads CASHEKAAGFERDTQYF. The CDR3 DNA reads as TGTGCCAGCCACGAAAAGGCCGCAGGGTTCGAACGAGATACGCAGTATTTT. The chain couples TRBV21-1 to TRBJ2-3; no check of the table's D call, TRBD1, against the DNA was made. TRBV21-1 is a pseudogene segment. The CDR3 contains 17 residues.

The chain combines TRBV10-3 with TRBJ2-3, with TRBD2 matching 7 bases. V lost 8 bases, J lost 0 bases, and 2 bases stayed unmatched. Germline lookup yields CDR1 ENHRY and CDR2 SYGVKD. This CDR3 is built from 13 residues. The CDR3 spells CAIGSGSTDTQYF. As DNA, the CDR3 is TGTGCCATCGGTAGCGGGAGCACAGATACGCAGTATTTT.

In its sample, this clone was seen once. The V gene is TRBV27, the J gene TRBJ1-5, with D unclear. Germline V gene data show CDR1 as MNHEY and CDR2 as SMNVEV (reference sequence). The CDR3 length is 12 residues. V was shortened by 6 bases and J by 9 bases, with 12 bases between the two germline ends. Here the CDR3 DNA reads TGTGCCAGCAGCTTACCCCCAGGGCCCCAGCATTTT. It codes for CASSLPPGPQHF.

The gene calls are TRBV2 and TRBJ2-1, with D possibly matching TRBD1 (5 bases). Germline loops: CDR1 SNHLY, CDR2 FYNNEI. This CDR3 spans 15 amino acids. V lost 6 bases to trimming and J lost 0 bases, with 12 bases between them. CDR3 sequence: CASRQEVSSYNEQFF. The DNA of the CDR3 is TGTGCCAGCAGACAGGAAGTGAGCTCCTACAATGAGCAGTTCTTC.

This clone appeared a single time. The chain couples TRBV18 to TRBJ2-7; TRBD2 aligns across 7 bases. The germline gives CDR1 KGHSH, CDR2 LQKENI. The CDR3 has 13 amino acids. With V trimmed by 4 bases and J by 2 bases, 2 bases remained unmatched. CDR3 amino acids: CASSLAGAYEQYF. The CDR3 coding sequence is TGTGCCAGCTCACTGGCGGGAGCCTACGAGCAGTACTTC. Variable domain in full (rest from reference TRBV18 and TRBJ2-7): NAGVMQNPRHLVRRRGQEARLRCSPMKGHSHVYWYRQLPEEGLKFMVYLQKENIIDESGMPKERFSAEFPKEGPSILRIQQVVRGDSAAYFCASSLAGAYEQYFGPGTRLTVT.

The gene calls are TRBV6-5 and TRBJ2-7, with TRBD1 identical over 7 bases. In germline, CDR1 is MNHEY, CDR2 SVGAGI. This CDR3 is built from 15 residues. Trimming at V came to 6 bases and at J to 3 bases, leaving 11 bases not matched to a gene. The CDR3 reads CASSRNRQGHYEQYF. CDR3 DNA sequence: TGTGCCAGCAGCCGGAATCGACAGGGACACTACGAGCAGTACTTC.

V usage is TRBV6-5 and J usage is TRBJ2-7; D ambiguous. Germline CDR1 reads MNHEY; CDR2 reads SVGAGI. The CDR3 totals 16 residues. Trimming took 0 bases from V and 3 from J, leaving 15 bases between them. The CDR3 protein is CASSYSRLAPYYEQYF. The CDR3, as DNA: TGTGCCAGCAGTTACTCGAGGCTCGCCCCCTACTACGAGCAGTACTTC.

Only one count was recorded for this clone. The chain couples TRBV28 to TRBJ2-1; 10 nucleotides align to TRBD2. The ends lost 7 bases at V and 4 bases at J; junction bases unmatched: 7. CDR1 is MDHEN and CDR2 is SYDVKM in the germline V gene. There are 15 residues in the CDR3. CDR3: CASNPGLALYNEQFF. DNA of the CDR3: TGTGCCAGCAACCCGGGACTAGCGCTGTACAATGAGCAGTTCTTC.

The chain links TRBV7-8 to TRBJ1-6; no clear D. V was trimmed by 6 bases and J by 7 bases, leaving 13 bases between them. Germline-derived CDR1 and CDR2 are SGHVS and FQNEAQ. The CDR3 has 14 residues. CDR3: CASRPAGSNSPLHF. In nucleotides, the CDR3 is TGTGCCAGCAGACCCGCGGGCAGCAATTCACCCCTCCACTTT.

The gene calls are TRBV19 and TRBJ2-6, with TRBD1 identical over 10 bases. The CDR3 sequence is 16 residues long. V lost 4 bases, J lost 2 bases, and 2 bases stayed unmatched. The germline gives CDR1 LNHDA, CDR2 SQIVND (reference sequence). The CDR3 region has the DNA TGTGCCAGTAGTACGACAGGGGGCGCTGGGGCCAACGTCCTGACTTTC. Its translation is CASSTTGGAGANVLTF.

The chain recombines TRBV5-6 with TRBJ2-3, with unresolved D. CDR1 and CDR2 (germline): SGHDT, YYEEEE. The CDR3 is made up of 14 amino acids. The V and J ends lost 0 bases and 0 bases respectively, with 5 bases between them. Here the CDR3 reads CASSLALSTDTQYF. The CDR3 bases are TGTGCCAGCAGCTTGGCCCTTAGCACAGATACGCAGTATTTT.

The chain carries TRBV5-1 and TRBJ2-4; TRBD1 matches 10 bases. V lost 4 bases and J lost 7; bases outside the gene matches: 8. This CDR3 is built from 15 residues. Per the germline V gene, CDR1 is SGHRS and CDR2 is YFSETQ. The CDR3 coding sequence is TGCGCCAGCAGCCCAACGGGGGGACAGGGGAACATTCAGTACTTC. Translated: CASSPTGGQGNIQYF.

In its sample, this clone was seen once. The V and J genes are TRBV19 and TRBJ2-3; 9 bases agree with TRBD2. The CDR3 spans 16 residues. The germline CDR1 and CDR2 sequences are LNHDA and SQIVND (reference sequence). The V segment lost 1 base and the J segment 9 bases; nucleotides outside the gene matches: 11. CDR3: CASSIGSGRPQHTQYF. The DNA of the CDR3 is TGTGCCAGTAGTATAGGAAGCGGGAGGCCCCAACACACGCAGTATTTT.

This clone showed up just once. The chain recombines TRBV7-7 with TRBJ2-5; 10 bases are shared with TRBD2. This CDR3 is 18 amino acids long. The germline V gene has CDR1 SSHAT and CDR2 FNYEAQ (reference sequence). V lost 4 bases, J lost 2 bases, and 13 bases stayed unmatched. The CDR3: CASSSGAASGGIQETQYF. CDR3 coding DNA: TGTGCCAGCAGCTCAGGGGCGGCTAGCGGGGGTATTCAAGAGACCCAGTACTTC.

This chain uses TRBV6-6 with TRBJ2-1; D remains unclear. The germline V and J ends were trimmed by 5 bases and 8 bases, with 10 bases remaining between them. The CDR3 runs to 12 residues. CDR1 is MNHNY, CDR2 SVGAGI, per germline (reference sequence). CDR3 amino acids: CASSNTRDEQFF. The CDR3, as DNA: TGTGCCAGCAGTAACACCCGGGATGAGCAGTTCTTC.

The gene calls are TRBV18 and TRBJ2-4; 10 positions match TRBD2. Germline V gives CDR1 KGHSH, CDR2 LQKENI. Trimming cost V 4 bases and J 4 bases; bases outside gene matches: 1. CDR3 length: 14 amino acids. The CDR3 loop is CASSRAGGKNIQYF. CDR3 sequence (DNA): TGTGCCAGCTCACGAGCGGGAGGGAAAAACATTCAGTACTTC.

The CDR3, as DNA: TGTGCCAGCGGTGAGACAGGTGTGGGCGACACTGAAGCTTTCTTT. Its protein product is CASGETGVGDTEAFF. V gene TRBV5-6 combines with J gene TRBJ1-1, with a possible D match to TRBD1 (6 bases). The germline V and J ends were trimmed by 7 bases and 3 bases, with 19 bases remaining between them. CDR3 length: 15 residues. Germline CDR1 and CDR2: SGHDT and YYEEEE.

The chain carries TRBV5-1 and TRBJ2-2, with D tentatively TRBD2 (5 bases). CDR3 length: 15 amino acids. Trimming took off 1 base at V and 0 bases at J, with 7 bases between the two ends. Per germline, CDR1 SGHRS and CDR2 YFSETQ. In nucleotides, the CDR3 is TGCGCCAGCAGCTTGAACGGGGCGAACACCGGGGAGCTGTTTTTT. Protein product: CASSLNGANTGELFF.